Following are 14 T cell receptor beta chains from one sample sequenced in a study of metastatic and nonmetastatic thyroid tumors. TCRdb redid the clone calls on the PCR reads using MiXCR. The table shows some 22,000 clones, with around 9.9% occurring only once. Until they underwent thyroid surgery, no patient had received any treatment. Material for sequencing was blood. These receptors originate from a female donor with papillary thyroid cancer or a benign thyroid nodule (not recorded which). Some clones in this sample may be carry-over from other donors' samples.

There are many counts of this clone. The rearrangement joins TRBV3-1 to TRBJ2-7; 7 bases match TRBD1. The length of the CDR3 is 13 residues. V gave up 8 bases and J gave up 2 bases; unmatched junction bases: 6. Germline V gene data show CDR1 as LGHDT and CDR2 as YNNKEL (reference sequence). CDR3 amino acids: CASSRGQTYEQYF. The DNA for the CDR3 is TGTGCCAGCTCGAGGGGACAGACCTACGAGCAGTACTTC.

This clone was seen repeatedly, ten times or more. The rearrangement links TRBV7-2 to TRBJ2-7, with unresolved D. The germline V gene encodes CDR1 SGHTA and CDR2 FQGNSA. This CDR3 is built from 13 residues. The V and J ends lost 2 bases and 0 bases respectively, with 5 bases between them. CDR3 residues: CASSLSTSYEQYF. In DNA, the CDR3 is TGTGCCAGCAGCTTATCTACCTCCTACGAGCAGTACTTC.

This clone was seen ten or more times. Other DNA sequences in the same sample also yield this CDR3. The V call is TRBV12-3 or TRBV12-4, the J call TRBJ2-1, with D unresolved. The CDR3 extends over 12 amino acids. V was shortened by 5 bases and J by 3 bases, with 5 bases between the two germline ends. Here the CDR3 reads CASSLSYNEQFF. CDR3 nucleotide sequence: TGTGCCAGCAGTCTAAGCTACAATGAGCAGTTCTTC.

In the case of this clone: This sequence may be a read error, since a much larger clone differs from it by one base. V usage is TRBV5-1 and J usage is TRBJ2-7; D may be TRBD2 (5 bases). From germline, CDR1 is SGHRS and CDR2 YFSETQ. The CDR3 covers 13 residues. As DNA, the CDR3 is TGCGCCAGCAGCTTGGAGCGGTTCTACGAGCAGTGCTTC. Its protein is CASSLERFYEQCF.

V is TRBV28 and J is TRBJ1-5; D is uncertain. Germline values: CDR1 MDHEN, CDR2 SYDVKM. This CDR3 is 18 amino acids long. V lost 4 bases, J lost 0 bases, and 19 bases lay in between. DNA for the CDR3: TGTGCCAGCAGTTATTATTGGACCGCCCGTCGTAGCAATCAGCCCCAGCATTTT. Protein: CASSYYWTARRSNQPQHF.

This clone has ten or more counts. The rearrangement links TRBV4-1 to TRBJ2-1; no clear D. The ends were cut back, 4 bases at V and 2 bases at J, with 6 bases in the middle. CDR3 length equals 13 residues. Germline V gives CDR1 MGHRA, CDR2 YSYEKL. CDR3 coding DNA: TGCGCCAGCAGCCTGGCTACCTACAATGAGCAGTTCTTC. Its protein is CASSLATYNEQFF.

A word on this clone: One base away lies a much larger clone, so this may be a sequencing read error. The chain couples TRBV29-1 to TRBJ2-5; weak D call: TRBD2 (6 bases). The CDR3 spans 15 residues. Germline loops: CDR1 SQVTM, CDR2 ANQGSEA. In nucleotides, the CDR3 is TGCAGCGTTGAAGGGGCTAGCGAAGAACAAGATACCCAGTACTTC. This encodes CSVEGASEEQDTQYF.

The CDR3 reads CASSYGGNQETQYF. CDR3 sequence (DNA): TGTGCCAGCAGTTACGGTGGCAATCAAGAGACCCAGTACTTC. The rearrangement joins TRBV6-2 or TRBV6-3 to TRBJ2-5, with D unclear. The CDR3 covers 14 residues. Trimming took 2 bases from V and 2 from J, leaving 9 bases between them. Looked up from germline, CDR1 is MNHEY and CDR2 is SVGEGT.

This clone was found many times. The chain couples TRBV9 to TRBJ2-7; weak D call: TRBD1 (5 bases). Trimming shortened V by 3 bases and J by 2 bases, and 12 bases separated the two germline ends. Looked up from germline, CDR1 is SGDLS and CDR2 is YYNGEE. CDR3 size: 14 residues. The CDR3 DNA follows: TGTGCCAGCAGCGCCCGCCTAGGGGCCTACGAGCAGTACTTC. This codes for CASSARLGAYEQYF.

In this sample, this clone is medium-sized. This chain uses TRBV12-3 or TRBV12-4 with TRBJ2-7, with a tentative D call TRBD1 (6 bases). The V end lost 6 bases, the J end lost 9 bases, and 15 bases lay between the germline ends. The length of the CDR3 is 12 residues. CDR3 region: CASSPDRLGQYF. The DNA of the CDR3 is TGTGCCAGCAGCCCTGACAGGTTAGGGCAGTACTTC.

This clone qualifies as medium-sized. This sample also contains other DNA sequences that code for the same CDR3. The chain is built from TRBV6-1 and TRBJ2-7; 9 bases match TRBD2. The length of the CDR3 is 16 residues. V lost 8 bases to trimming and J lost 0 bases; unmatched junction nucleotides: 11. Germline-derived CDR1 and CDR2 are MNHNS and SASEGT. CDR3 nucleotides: TGTGCCAGCCTAGGGGGACTAGCCCTTTACTCCTACGAGCAGTACTTC. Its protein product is CASLGGLALYSYEQYF.

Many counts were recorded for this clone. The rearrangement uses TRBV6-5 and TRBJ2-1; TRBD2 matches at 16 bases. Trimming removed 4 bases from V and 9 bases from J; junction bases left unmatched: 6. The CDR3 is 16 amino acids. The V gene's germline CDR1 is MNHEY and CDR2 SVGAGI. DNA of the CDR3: TGTGCCAGCAGTTCCACCGGGACTAGCGGGAGGGGTGAGCAGTTCTTC. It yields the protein CASSSTGTSGRGEQFF.

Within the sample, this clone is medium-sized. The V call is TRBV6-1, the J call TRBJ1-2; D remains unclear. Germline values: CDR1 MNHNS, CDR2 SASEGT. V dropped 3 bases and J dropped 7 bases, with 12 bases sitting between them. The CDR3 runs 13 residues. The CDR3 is CASSDPALGGYTF. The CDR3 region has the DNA TGTGCCAGCAGTGACCCCGCCCTGGGTGGCTACACCTTC.

In DNA form, the CDR3 reads TGTGCCAGCAGCCGAATACCGGTCATCCCGAACACTGAAGCTTTCTTT. This encodes CASSRIPVIPNTEAFF. The rearrangement joins TRBV6-4 to TRBJ1-1; D gene ambiguous. Per germline, CDR1 MRHNA and CDR2 SNTAGT. The CDR3 is made up of 16 amino acids. Trimming pared 6 bases from V and 1 base from J, leaving 18 bases between.